This is a list of T cell receptor beta chains from one sample in a study of CD8+ T cells in alopecia areata. Clones were sequenced by immunoSEQ multiplex PCR, and TCRdb holds only the in-frame ones, with some missing. This table has 130,000 or so clones, around 50% appearing once. Sequenced: NKG2D-low CD8+ T cells sorted from blood. The receptors derive from a human donor with alopecia areata. Both conserved end residues are part of each CDR3. D genes are given only for firm matches. Clone size is shown for a subset of rows, as once, few, many or a class of expanded clone.

V,D,size,J,CDR3,DNA
TRBV25-1,NA,NA,TRBJ1-2,CASSGADGGSYYGYTF,TGTGCCAGCAGTGGGGCAGATGGCGGATCGTACTATGGCTACACCTTC
TRBV29-1,NA,NA,TRBJ2-2,CSVVSANTGELFF,TGCAGCGTTGTATCTGCGAACACCGGGGAGCTGTTTTTT
TRBV27,NA,NA,TRBJ1-1,CASSPVQGSTEAFF,TGTGCCAGCAGCCCCGTACAAGGGAGCACTGAAGCTTTCTTT
TRBV28,NA,few,TRBJ1-6,CILGNSPLHF,TGTATCCTCGGGAATTCACCCCTCCACTTT
TRBV20-1,NA,once,TRBJ1-1,CSASDLPGPFF,TGCAGTGCTAGTGATTTACCCGGGCCTTTCTTT
TRBV4-1,NA,once,TRBJ2-7,CASSPTGLYEQYF,TGCGCCAGCAGCCCTACAGGGCTCTACGAGCAGTACTTC
TRBV6-5,TRBD1,NA,TRBJ2-7,CASSYTGVGYEQYF,TGTGCCAGCAGTTACACAGGGGTGGGCTACGAGCAGTACTTC
TRBV9,NA,few,TRBJ2-1,CASSVVSNEQFF,TGTGCCAGCAGCGTAGTATCCAATGAGCAGTTCTTC
TRBV27,NA,NA,TRBJ1-5,CASTSWAGSNQPQHF,TGTGCCAGCACGTCTTGGGCAGGGAGCAATCAGCCCCAGCATTTT
TRBV30,TRBD1,few,TRBJ1-2,CAWSPTRGGRGYTF,TGTGCCTGGAGTCCCACCCGAGGGGGCCGGGGCTACACCTTC
TRBV30,NA,NA,TRBJ2-7,CAWEGIYRGEQYF,TGTGCCTGGGAAGGAATTTATAGGGGCGAGCAGTACTTC
TRBV7-2,TRBD1,NA,TRBJ2-5,CASSPRDREETQYF,TGTGCCAGCAGCCCCCGGGACAGGGAAGAGACCCAGTACTTC
TRBV29-1,TRBD1,NA,TRBJ1-1,CSVQGDGAFF,TGCAGCGTTCAGGGGGACGGAGCTTTCTTT
TRBV11-2,NA,NA,TRBJ1-1,CASSLLHTEAFF,TGTGCCAGCAGCCTTCTCCACACTGAAGCTTTCTTT
TRBV7-9,TRBD2,NA,TRBJ2-1,CASSSLAGDYNEQFF,TGTGCCAGCAGTTCTCTAGCGGGGGATTACAATGAGCAGTTCTTC
TRBV6-1,NA,NA,TRBJ2-2,CASSEAGEVTGELFF,TGTGCCAGCAGTGAAGCGGGAGAGGTCACCGGGGAGCTGTTTTTT